The 5 T cell receptor beta chains below come from one sample, sequenced in a study of blood T cell repertoires in COVID-19. Clones were read by immunoSEQ multiplex PCR, and TCRdb kept only the in-frame ones, dropping some. The sample has about 400,000 clones, approximately 85% seen once. Sequenced input: PBMCs or T cells enriched from blood (not recorded which). These TCRs come from a woman aged 40-49 years with acute COVID-19.

The chain recombines TRBV18 with TRBJ2-1; D may be TRBD1 (5 bases). Deletions cut 8 bases from V and 7 bases from J, with 9 bases between. The CDR3 covers 11 residues. Germline-derived CDR1 and CDR2 are KGHSH and LQKENI. As DNA, the CDR3 is TGTGCCAGCCAACAGGCAAATGAGCAGTTCTTC. It yields the protein CASQQANEQFF.

The CDR3 nucleotides are TGCGCCAGCAGACCGGGACAGGCGACGAACACTGAAGCTTTCTTT. Its protein is CASRPGQATNTEAFF. The gene calls are TRBV5-1 and TRBJ1-1; 8 bases match TRBD1. V lost 5 bases to trimming and J lost 1 base; unmatched junction nucleotides: 7. The CDR3 extends over 15 amino acids. CDR1 SGHRS and CDR2 YFSETQ come from the germline V gene. The complete variable domain, with remaining parts taken from reference TRBV5-1 and TRBJ1-1, reads KAGVTQTPRYLIKTRGQQVTLSCSPISGHRSVSWYQQTPGQGLQFLFEYFSETQRNKGNFPGRFSGRQFSNSRSEMNVSTLELGDSALYLCASRPGQATNTEAFFGQGTRLTVV.

The chain combines TRBV18 with TRBJ1-1; 8 nucleotides match TRBD1. With 2 bases clipped from V and 3 bases from J, the junction kept 5 bases outside the gene matches. This CDR3 is 15 amino acids long. Looked up from germline, CDR1 is KGHSH and CDR2 is LQKENI. CDR3 DNA sequence: TGTGCCAGCTCACCAACGGACAGGGTGGACACTGAAGCTTTCTTT. Its translation is CASSPTDRVDTEAFF.

V is TRBV6-1 and J is TRBJ1-2; the D gene is possibly TRBD1 (5 bases). This CDR3 comprises 15 residues. Germline-derived CDR1 and CDR2 are MNHNS and SASEGT. Trimming removed 3 bases at V and 1 base at J, with 12 bases between. The CDR3 bases are TGTGCCAGCAGTGAGCTCGCAGGGCTTAACTATGGCTACACCTTC. It codes for CASSELAGLNYGYTF.

This clone was recorded a few times. The chain combines TRBV27 with TRBJ1-2; 8 nucleotides line up with TRBD1. The V gene end was trimmed by 5 bases and the J gene end by 6 bases; junction bases not matched to a gene: 11. This CDR3 spans 15 amino acids. Looked up from germline, CDR1 is MNHEY and CDR2 is SMNVEV (reference sequence). The DNA of the CDR3 is TGTGCCAGCAGTATCCGGCGACAGGGGAGCCATGGCTACACCTTC. Protein sequence: CASSIRRQGSHGYTF.